Detailed here is one T cell receptor beta chain. The antigen remains undetermined. This specimen belongs to a study of T cell responses to AZD1222 COVID-19 vaccine. The wider study: Second doses that came at about 4 or about 12 weeks were put together. General study results and limits: Possibly, clonal diversity was underestimated; donors were largely white British and included more females. Targeting of unmutated variant regions was reportedly seen in nearly half of spike-specific TCRs.

Germline CDR1 and CDR2: SGHRS and YFSETQ. V was cut by 1 base and J by 0 bases, with 11 bases left in between. The length of the CDR3 is 16 residues. Repertoires were generated with immunoSEQ multiplex PCR, while TCRdb's copy carries only in-frame clones and drops some. In the table there are tens of thousands of clones, approximately 90% of which are singletons. The receptor's source is an adult in good health. This chain joins TRBV5-1 and TRBJ1-3; no firm D call. The sequenced sample was peripheral blood, obtained on day 0 of AZD1222 vaccination. As DNA, the CDR3 is TGCGCCAGCAGCTTGACTCCGCCGGACTCTGGAAACACCATATATTTT. Translating gives CASSLTPPDSGNTIYF.